This T cell receptor beta chain was obtained from a study of cytomegalovirus exposure and HLA in healthy donors (TCRdb year 2017). For the study in its entirety: An earlier analysis of some 500 of the donors reported approximately 300 Gb of sequence data and 100 million to 140 million unique TCR beta sequences from around 200 million T cells. On average, 235,054 unique TCR beta nucleotide sequences were sequenced per donor among 398 genotyped donors of the cohort, with roughly 20% of those sequences being non-productive. To predict cytomegalovirus infection status, the study combined high-throughput TCR immunosequencing, statistical association of individual TCRs with disease status, and machine learning. The number of donors typed differed by locus, with 629-630 for A, B, C, DRB1 and DQB1, around 560 for DQA1, 606 for DPA1, and approximately 470 for DPB1. Besides the first cohort of hundreds of subjects, a separate validation cohort made up of roughly 120 different subjects was used. A later genetic analysis used genome-wide SNP genotypes for about 60% of the roughly 670 donors, treating that subset as a discovery cohort. A later analysis re-analyzed previously published TCR beta repertoires from 650 to 800 donors and added high-resolution HLA genotyping to study TCR occurrence patterns. An early release that covered more than 550 HLA-typed donors contained approximately 300 gigabases of sequencing data and tens of millions of unique TCR sequences. Alongside the repertoire data, information on donor age, sex, ethnicity and CMV serostatus was compiled. The genetic ancestry cluster associated with self-reported Caucasian donors included over 65% of the 300 to 400 genotyped donors. All discovery cohort repertoires had been generated using a single sequencing platform. Several DR-DQ haplotypes were treated as single units for association and clustering because of strong linkage in the cohort. The T cell repertoires of several hundred subjects were profiled by immunosequencing and related to cytomegalovirus serostatus. The study was designed to test whether signatures of past pathogen exposure could be identified by cataloging public T cell receptors. To decide whether each TCR beta V gene segment behaved as functional or pseudogenic, an earlier analysis of approximately 600 of the donors relied on high-throughput TCR beta sequencing. Rather than drawing on any new phenotypic data, the later analysis identified candidate immune exposures from TCR beta sequences and the way those sequences occurred across donors. Both class I and class II loci were covered by HLA typing, at four-digit resolution.

Comment on this clone: There is no known antigen for this receptor. No base-level quality is on record; no much larger clone is a single base apart.

The cohort comprised several hundred healthy bone marrow donors. At the time of sampling, all cohort members were nominally healthy, though unrecorded immune exposures were likely present. The donor was CMV seropositive and was included in the group of 250 to 350 seropositive cohort members. Every donor gave a peripheral blood sample, and the peripheral blood mononuclear cells from that sample were used for TCR beta sequencing. Genomic DNA extraction from the blood cell samples was performed with the Qiagen DNeasy Blood Extraction Kit. The full study reports these points: A group of highly shared sequence variants was considered likely to be a technical artifact of the sequencing pipeline. Linkage disequilibrium might explain the correlated functional status among segregating V segments, but an unknown experimental factor could not be excluded. Compared with the approximately 710-donor mean, donors in an Asian-associated ancestry cluster had fewer N-insertions in productive TCRs, according to a later genetic analysis. Cytomegalovirus status was reported to be diagnosed by the classifier with high specificity and sensitivity in both the original and validation cohorts. In the study, approximately 160 TCR beta chains were listed as associated with cytomegalovirus. A few of the identified cytomegalovirus-associated TCR beta chains were confirmed in vitro to be specific for cytomegalovirus antigens. In a later genetic analysis, a missense DCLRE1C variant was associated with V-gene and J-gene trimming of TCR beta chains, and the association was replicated in an independent cohort. In a later analysis, HLA-associated TCR beta chains showed more clonal expansion and lower generation probabilities than non-associated chains that were equally common. Roughly uniform sequencing depth across donors was assumed in presence/absence analyses, although this assumption may not hold. Because HLA typing was unavailable for some donors at each locus, only the typed subset was used in association tests. The authors suggested that the approach could potentially be generalized to other disease states and immunological phenotypes. Most TCR sequences were seen in very few donors, while some public TCRs were found in many individuals. In an earlier analysis of approximately 600 of the donors, most TCR beta V segments were observed in productive rearrangements about 87% or about 30% of the time, broadly matching IMGT annotations. In a later analysis, most CMV-associated TCR beta chains were found to appear HLA-restricted, with HLA associations seemingly driven largely by CMV exposure. Roughly 17 rarely observed V segments, including chromosome 9 orphons, were excluded from the earlier analysis of some 590 of the donors because counts were too low. Because the 87-base-pair reads could not distinguish some IMGT-functional V segments, including TRBV6-2 and TRBV6-3, those segments were excluded. Strong co-occurrence of HLA alleles, especially DR and DQ, made assigning TCR associations to individual alleles difficult. This cohort had only TCR beta chains sequenced, and the lack of alpha or paired-chain data limited which features could be detected. A further reported finding was that TCR beta sequences accurately predicted the HLA-A and HLA-B alleles for most subjects in the first cohort. In a later analysis, several top co-occurrence clusters were reported to appear linked to parvovirus B19, influenza, CMV and Epstein-Barr virus. In a later analysis, some 18,000 TCR beta sequences were associated with specific HLA alleles at a false discovery rate of 0.05. The only immune exposure information available for the cohort was CMV serostatus. According to a later analysis, TCR association rates differed among HLA loci, with DRB1 alleles showing the most associated TCRs and HLA-C alleles showing the fewest.

The receptor library was made with the immunoSEQ multiplex PCR assay. For the multiplex PCR, a mixture combining 60 forward primers for TCR Vbeta segments and 13 reverse primers for TCR Jbeta segments was used. A multiplex PCR assay on genomic DNA amplified the CDR3 region of rearranged TCR beta genes. On the Illumina HiSeq System, the amplified TCR beta libraries were sequenced as 87-base-pair reads. Per the original workflow: In a later analysis, tens of millions of unique TCR beta chains were counted across the approximately 620 repertoires, and roughly 9.9 million of these chains were shared by at least two donors. A nearest-neighbor algorithm error-corrected the raw reads and collapsed the reads into unique sequences, merging closely related sequences to remove PCR and sequencing errors. V, D and J gene segments were assigned by aligning CDR3 sequences to IMGT reference sequences. For a sequence to be retained, a match of at least six nucleotides was required to both a V gene segment and a J gene segment. A rearrangement counted as productive if the CDR3 had no stop codons and remained in frame with V and J, and every other rearrangement counted as non-productive. Following IMGT convention, CDR3 was defined as the stretch from the second conserved V-encoded cysteine up to the conserved J-encoded phenylalanine. Sequences without an unambiguous match to a single V gene segment were excluded from the earlier analysis of a few hundred of the donors. An earlier analysis of almost 600 of the donors classified V segments as functional when productive rearrangements were above 56.7% and as segregating when the standard deviation between donors was above 5%. A statistical classification framework was built for diagnosing cytomegalovirus status from the catalog of TCR beta chain sequences. A later analysis assigned V and J genes by comparing TCR nucleotide sequences with IMGT/GENE-DB human TR gene sequences. Using the TCRdist pipeline, a later analysis assigned CDR3 sequences along with most-parsimonious VDJ recombination scenarios. In a later analysis, every TCR beta chain was defined by the combination of its CDR3 amino acid sequence and its V-gene family, and reads without a unique V-gene family were dropped. To address suspected cross-contamination and a sequencing artifact, a later analysis removed over 500 highly shared, low-generation-probability nucleotide sequences. In a later analysis, a clonal expansion index for each public chain was calculated from normalized within-repertoire ranks of inferred template counts. In a later analysis, generation probabilities were computed with a VDJ recombination model fitted to out-of-frame rearrangements, and the resulting probabilities were checked against IGoR. Hypergeometric tests were used in a later analysis to score TCR-TCR, TCR-HLA and TCR-CMV co-occurrence, with a repertoire-size bias correction applied to the TCR pairs. In a later analysis, false discovery rates were estimated by permuting HLA or CMV assignments 20 times. A later analysis grouped co-occurring TCRs with DBSCAN, adding TCRdist sequence similarity when clustering within HLA-allele-positive subsets. Repertoires with fewer than 30,000 or more than 120,000 public chains were left out of co-occurrence clustering, as were a handful of repertoires with anomalous nucleotide sharing. TCRdb's version of the immuneACCESS table is confined to in-frame rearrangements and falls short of the full clone set. An unresolved V gene accounts for under half of the shortfall where checked; the remainder is of unknown origin. V, J and clone size are those of that table, while D and trimming were read from the DNA. The sample table lists 180,000 or so clones, almost 80% of them with a count of one. Of the sample, roughly an eighth is held by the ten largest clones.

The CDR3, cysteine through phenylalanine, is 14 amino acids long. Only the CDR3 portion is preserved as DNA: 42 bases, with reading frame beginning at the first base. CDR1 is given as GTSNPN and CDR2 as SVGIG, both from the germline V gene (reference sequence). V trim: 5 bases; J trim: 1 base; unmatched bases: 6. The origin of this receptor is a man aged 50 to 60 in good health and CMV-seropositive. The sample taken for sequencing was PBMCs. The V and J genes are TRBV30 and TRBJ2-3, and 7 bases in between align with TRBD2. In nucleotide form, the sequence is TGTGCCTGGGGGGAGGGCAGCGGCACAGATACGCAGTATTTT. The resulting protein is CAWGEGSGTDTQYF.